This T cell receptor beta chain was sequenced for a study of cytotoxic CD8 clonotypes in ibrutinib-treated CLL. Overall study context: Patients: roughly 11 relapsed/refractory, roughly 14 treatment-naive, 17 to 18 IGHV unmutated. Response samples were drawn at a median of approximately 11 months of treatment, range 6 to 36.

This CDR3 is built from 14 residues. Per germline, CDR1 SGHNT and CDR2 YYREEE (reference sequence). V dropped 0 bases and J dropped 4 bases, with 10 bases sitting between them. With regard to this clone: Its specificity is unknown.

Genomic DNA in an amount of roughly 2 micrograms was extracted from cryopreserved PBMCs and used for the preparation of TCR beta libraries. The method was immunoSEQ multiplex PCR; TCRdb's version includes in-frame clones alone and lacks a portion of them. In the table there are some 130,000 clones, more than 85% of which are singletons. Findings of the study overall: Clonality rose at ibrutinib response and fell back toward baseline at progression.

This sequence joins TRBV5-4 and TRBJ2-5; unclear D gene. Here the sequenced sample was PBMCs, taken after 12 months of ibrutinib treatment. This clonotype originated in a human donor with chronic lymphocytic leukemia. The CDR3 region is CASSLEVTRETQYF. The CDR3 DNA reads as TGTGCCAGCAGCTTGGAAGTGACCCGAGAGACCCAGTACTTC.